The sequence of this T cell receptor (beta chain) was determined in a study of long-term antiretroviral therapy in people with HIV. The study, taken as a whole, reports: Dominance of pre-ART expanded clones persisted, fluctuating and often declining after ART.

At the survey level, the v3.0 immunoSEQ assay was run. Some clones are missing from TCRdb's copy, which holds only in-frame ones; the method was immunoSEQ multiplex PCR. This table has about 36,000 clones, approximately 80% appearing once. This CDR3 is built from 13 residues. The germline V and J ends were trimmed by 1 base and 3 bases, with 7 bases remaining between them. Germline V gene sequence: CDR1 LGHNA, CDR2 YSLEER. Concerning this clone itself: The target antigen is unknown.

Each donor provided at least one pre-ART PBMC sample and at least two post-ART PBMC samples. The receptor comes from a man aged 25 to 45 with HIV. The material was unsorted PBMCs, obtained 3.4 years after starting antiretroviral therapy. This chain joins TRBV4-3 and TRBJ2-7, with D unclear. CDR3 in DNA: TGCGCCAGCAGCCAAGGAACGGGCTACGAGCAGTACTTC. Its translation: CASSQGTGYEQYF.